The clone carrying this TCR beta chain has more than one count but fewer than ten. Its antigen is currently unknown. This entry comes from a study of blood T cells in healthy people across ages. Points from the study as a whole: Diversity figures based on one million T cells were deemed too low. Across samples, TCR beta diversity tracked strongly with naive T cell percentage. The recorded TCR beta diversity per million T cells decreased in a roughly linear manner with age.

It was with a sample-barcoded 5' primer and a J-beta primer mix that a second PCR of about 6 to 12 cycles was run. Each cDNA molecule was tagged by a template-switch adaptor with 12 random nucleotides. TCRdb re-derived calls from the 5' RACE reads in MiXCR, one entry per CDR3 protein. The profile shows hundreds of thousands of distinct CDR3 sequences, about 42% of them singletons. The sample consisted of blood. The sequence derives from a man between 60 and 75 years old in good health.

This chain's CDR3 is CASSQGRGQGQHF. Written as DNA, the CDR3 is TGCGCCAGCAGCCAAGGAAGGGGGCAAGGCCAGCATTTT. The rearrangement uses TRBV4-3 and TRBJ1-5, with 7 bases that match TRBD1. Germline V lookup: CDR1 LGHNA, CDR2 YSLEER. V shed 1 base, J shed 12 bases, and the junction held 6 bases outside the gene matches. This CDR3 has 13 residues.